One sample yielded the 17 T cell receptor beta chains listed below, sequenced in a study of blood T cell repertoires in COVID-19. This table comes from immunoSEQ multiplex PCR, and its TCRdb copy is limited to in-frame clones, with some not included. Of about 330,000 clones listed, 70% to 90% are singletons. The sample comprised PBMCs or T cells enriched from blood (not recorded which). All receptors come from a woman in her thirties who had recovered from COVID-19.

In this sample, this clone turned up a few times. The chain employs TRBV5-1 and TRBJ1-1; D may be TRBD1 (6 bases). Trimming took off 4 bases at V and 1 base at J, with 17 bases between the two ends. CDR1 SGHRS and CDR2 YFSETQ come from the germline V gene. This CDR3 region has 16 residues. The CDR3 here is CASSGTGSGRNTEAFF. The DNA of the CDR3 is TGCGCCAGCAGCGGCACAGGGTCGGGCCGGAACACTGAAGCTTTCTTT. Drawing the rest from reference TRBV5-1 and TRBJ1-1, the complete variable domain is KAGVTQTPRYLIKTRGQQVTLSCSPISGHRSVSWYQQTPGQGLQFLFEYFSETQRNKGNFPGRFSGRQFSNSRSEMNVSTLELGDSALYLCASSGTGSGRNTEAFFGQGTRLTVV.

This clone was seen just once. The genes are TRBV30 and TRBJ1-3, with 8 positions matching TRBD1. With 3 bases clipped from V and 4 bases from J, the junction kept 8 bases outside the gene matches. This CDR3 has 15 amino acids. The V gene's germline CDR1 is GTSNPN and CDR2 SVGIG (reference sequence). CDR3 region: CAWSDSTGVGNTIYF. As DNA, the CDR3 is TGTGCCTGGAGCGACTCGACAGGGGTCGGAAACACCATATATTTT. The entire variable domain, with the rest obtained from reference TRBV30 and TRBJ1-3, is as follows: SQTIHQWPATLVQPVGSPLSLECTVEGTSNPNLYWYRQAAGRGLQLLFYSVGIGQISSEVPQNLSASRPQDRQFILSSKKLLLSDSGFYLCAWSDSTGVGNTIYFGEGSWLTVV.

The CDR3 reads CASSPQGGHTGELFF. The DNA for the CDR3 is TGTGCCAGCAGCCCACAGGGCGGGCACACCGGGGAGCTGTTTTTT. The chain has TRBV7-3 and TRBJ2-2, with D perhaps matching TRBD1 (6 bases). Germline assignment: CDR1 SGHTA and CDR2 FQGTGA. Between the trimmed V and J ends, which lost 5 bases and 3 bases, there was a span of 13 bases. The CDR3 runs 15 residues.

This clone was found a few times. The rearrangement uses TRBV19 and TRBJ2-5; 7 positions agree with TRBD2. Germline-derived CDR1 and CDR2 are LNHDA and SQIVND (reference sequence). The ends lost 1 base at V and 0 bases at J; junction bases unmatched: 2. This CDR3 has 15 residues. Here the CDR3 reads CASSIVGGYQETQYF. CDR3 nucleotide sequence: TGTGCCAGTAGTATAGTCGGGGGGTACCAAGAGACCCAGTACTTC. Full variable domain (missing parts from reference TRBV19 and TRBJ2-5): DGGITQSPKYLFRKEGQNVTLSCEQNLNHDAMYWYRQDPGQGLRLIYYSQIVNDFQKGDIAEGYSVSREKKESFPLTVTSAQKNPTAFYLCASSIVGGYQETQYFGPGTRLLVL.

The J gene is TRBJ2-7, the V gene TRBV13; D perhaps matches TRBD2 (5 bases). CDR3 length: 15 amino acids. Germline assignment: CDR1 PRHDT and CDR2 FYEKMQ (reference sequence). Trimming took 1 base from V and 0 from J, leaving 10 bases between them. CDR3 in amino acids: CASSLVAGSSYEQYF. The DNA of the CDR3 is TGTGCCAGCAGCTTAGTGGCGGGCAGCTCCTACGAGCAGTACTTC.

J is TRBJ1-2 and V is TRBV4-1; 9 nucleotides match TRBD1. CDR1 MGHRA and CDR2 YSYEKL come from the germline V gene. The CDR3 extends over 15 amino acids. V lost 2 bases, J lost 4 bases, and 5 bases stayed unmatched. The CDR3 reads CASSQPTGGVYGYTF. CDR3 bases: TGCGCCAGCAGCCAACCGACAGGGGGGGTCTATGGCTACACCTTC.

This clone was recorded once. The chain is built from TRBV19 and TRBJ1-1, with TRBD1 matching 7 bases. The germline V gene has CDR1 LNHDA and CDR2 SQIVND (reference sequence). Trimming took 5 bases from V and 2 from J; bases not matched to a gene: 8. The CDR3 has 15 amino acids. CDR3 in amino acids: CASSPTGLINTEAFF. The DNA for the CDR3 is TGTGCCAGTAGTCCGACAGGGCTAATCAACACTGAAGCTTTCTTT.

V and J are TRBV12-3 or TRBV12-4 and TRBJ1-1; D unresolved. This CDR3 spans 13 amino acids. The ends were cut back, 5 bases at V and 0 bases at J, with 7 bases in the middle. The CDR3 loop is CASSPRMNTEAFF. CDR3 nucleotides: TGTGCCAGCAGTCCTAGAATGAACACTGAAGCTTTCTTT.

Written as DNA, the CDR3 is TGCGCCAGCAGCCAACGAATGGGCGGGGGGCGCCCGGGGACGCAGTATTTT. Its translation: CASSQRMGGGRPGTQYF. The rearrangement joins TRBV4-3 to TRBJ2-3; TRBD2 matches 8 bases. The V gene's germline CDR1 is LGHNA and CDR2 YSLEER. The V and J ends lost 2 bases and 9 bases, in that order; junction bases with no gene match: 16. The CDR3 runs 17 residues.

The CDR3 coding sequence is TGTGCCAGTAGTAACCCGGGGGGCGAGACAGATACGCAGTATTTT. Protein product: CASSNPGGETDTQYF. This rearrangement joins TRBV19 to TRBJ2-3, with a weak D call TRBD2 (7 bases). This CDR3 contains 15 residues. CDR1 and CDR2 (germline): LNHDA, SQIVND (reference sequence). V lost 4 bases, J lost 3 bases, and 14 bases lay in between.

CDR3 DNA sequence: TGTGCCAGCAGCATCCGGCCCGCCGAGGCCCAGTACTTC. This codes for CASSIRPAEAQYF. The chain joins TRBV7-2 to TRBJ2-5, with D unclear. The CDR3 spans 13 residues. Per the germline V gene, CDR1 is SGHTA and CDR2 is FQGNSA. The V end was cut by 5 bases, the J end by 9 bases, with 16 bases between.

The chain carries TRBV9 and TRBJ1-3; no clear D. The CDR3 extends over 13 amino acids. Germline V gene lookup returns CDR1 SGDLS and CDR2 YYNGEE. V shed 3 bases and J shed 2 bases, with 6 bases lying between them. DNA of the CDR3: TGTGCCAGCAGCGGATCTACTGGAAACACCATATATTTT. Amino acids: CASSGSTGNTIYF.

The genes are TRBV6-5 and TRBJ1-5; D remains unclear. The CDR3 spans 13 residues. The germline V and J ends were trimmed by 6 bases and 0 bases, with 6 bases remaining between them. The germline V gene encodes CDR1 MNHEY and CDR2 SVGAGI. In DNA form, the CDR3 reads TGTGCCAGCAGACAGTATAGCAATCAGCCCCAGCATTTT. The encoded protein is CASRQYSNQPQHF.

V and J are TRBV6-5 and TRBJ1-2; D call uncertain. The length of the CDR3 is 16 residues. Germline CDR1 reads MNHEY; CDR2 reads SVGAGI. With 0 bases removed from V and 7 bases from J, the gap between germline ends came to 18 bases. CDR3 DNA sequence: TGTGCCAGCAGTTACTCATGGGCGTCAGAGCTGACTGGCTACACCTTC. Translating it yields CASSYSWASELTGYTF.

The chain carries TRBV29-1 and TRBJ2-2, with a possible D match to TRBD1 (6 bases). Trimming pared 6 bases from V and 4 bases from J, leaving 12 bases between. The CDR3 has 13 amino acids. Per germline, CDR1 SQVTM and CDR2 ANQGSEA. CDR3 DNA sequence: TGCAGCGTCCATACAGGGCTCACCGGGGAGCTGTTTTTT. Protein sequence: CSVHTGLTGELFF.

The chain has TRBV7-3 and TRBJ2-5, with D perhaps matching TRBD2 (6 bases). V gave up 6 bases and J gave up 2 bases, with 10 bases separating them. The V gene's germline CDR1 is SGHTA and CDR2 FQGTGA. This CDR3 spans 13 amino acids. This CDR3 reads CASREGAQETQYF. For the CDR3, the DNA is TGTGCCAGCAGGGAGGGAGCGCAAGAGACCCAGTACTTC.

Turning to this clone: The sample has other DNA sequences that encode this CDR3 too. The CDR3 DNA sequence: TGTGCCAGCAGCTTGGGACAGCTCTATGGCTACACCTTC. It translates to CASSLGQLYGYTF. This rearrangement joins TRBV28 to TRBJ1-2, with 7 bases identical to TRBD1. The CDR3 consists of 13 residues. Germline CDR1 and CDR2: MDHEN and SYDVKM. Trimming at V came to 6 bases and at J to 4 bases, leaving 5 bases not matched to a gene.